The 17 T cell receptor beta chains presented below share a single source sample, sequenced in a study of stem cell transplantation in POMP-related autoinflammatory disease. Sequencing was performed with immunoSEQ multiplex PCR; in TCRdb, only in-frame clones are kept and a portion is missing. The repertoire holds 33,000 or so clones, 88% seen once, with under 0.75% in the top ten. The specimen comprised CD4+ T cells from PBMCs, sampled before stem cell transplantation. These receptors all stem from a human donor with POMP-related autoinflammation and immune dysregulation (PRAID).

V and J are TRBV7-6 and TRBJ2-7; 15 nucleotides match TRBD2. Germline values: CDR1 SGHVS, CDR2 FNYEAQ. The CDR3 runs 18 residues. With 5 bases clipped from V and 1 base from J, the junction kept 9 bases outside the gene matches. The CDR3 nucleotides read TGTGCCAGCAGCGCCTTCCCGGGACTAGCGGGAGGTTCCTACGAGCAGTACTTC. This encodes CASSAFPGLAGGSYEQYF.

The V and J genes are TRBV19 and TRBJ2-5, with a weak D call TRBD2 (6 bases). Trimming took off 5 bases at V and 5 bases at J, with 21 bases between the two ends. Germline V lookup: CDR1 LNHDA, CDR2 SQIVND (reference sequence). This CDR3 spans 16 amino acids. CDR3 nucleotide sequence: TGTGCCAGTAGTCCTTTGCTGATAGCGGCTGGGGAGACCCAGTACTTC. Encoded protein: CASSPLLIAAGETQYF.

The chain has TRBV5-1 and TRBJ1-1, with 8 positions matching TRBD1. CDR1 SGHRS and CDR2 YFSETQ come from the germline V gene. This CDR3 region has 14 residues. The junction had 10 bases not matched to a gene; V was cut back by 3 bases and J by 9 bases. DNA of the CDR3: TGCGCCAGCAGCTCAACCCCGGGCAGGGGGCAAGCTTTCTTT. It encodes CASSSTPGRGQAFF.

In DNA form, the CDR3 reads TGCGCCAGCAGCTTGGGGACAGGGTTTACCTACGAGCAGTACTTC. Translating gives CASSLGTGFTYEQYF. The rearrangement uses TRBV5-1 and TRBJ2-7; the match to TRBD1 covers 8 bases. The CDR3 spans 15 residues. Germline V gene data show CDR1 as SGHRS and CDR2 as YFSETQ. Trimming took 0 bases from V and 2 from J; bases not matched to a gene: 4. The full variable domain, rest sourced from reference TRBV5-1 and TRBJ2-7, is KAGVTQTPRYLIKTRGQQVTLSCSPISGHRSVSWYQQTPGQGLQFLFEYFSETQRNKGNFPGRFSGRQFSNSRSEMNVSTLELGDSALYLCASSLGTGFTYEQYFGPGTRLTVT.

The chain has TRBV28 and TRBJ1-5, with D unresolved. Looked up from germline, CDR1 is MDHEN and CDR2 is SYDVKM. The V end was cut by 6 bases, the J end by 7 bases, with 16 bases between. The CDR3 runs 14 residues. This chain's CDR3 is CASSLLREYQPQHF. CDR3 DNA sequence: TGTGCCAGCAGCCTCCTGAGAGAGTACCAGCCCCAGCATTTT.

This chain connects TRBV5-1 to TRBJ2-7; 8 bases fit TRBD1. The CDR3 covers 14 residues. J gave up 0 bases and V 4 bases, and 3 bases lay outside the gene matches. CDR1 and CDR2 (germline): SGHRS, YFSETQ. CDR3 loop: CASSHGQGSYEQYF. The CDR3 nucleotides are TGCGCCAGCAGCCACGGACAGGGCTCCTACGAGCAGTACTTC.

The J gene is TRBJ1-1, the V gene TRBV6-1; D unclear. Germline loops: CDR1 MNHNS, CDR2 SASEGT. This CDR3 is built from 14 residues. Trimming pared 6 bases from V and 3 bases from J, leaving 14 bases between. The CDR3 protein is CASSMTGRDTEAFF. The CDR3 bases are TGTGCCAGCAGCATGACGGGAAGGGACACTGAAGCTTTCTTT.

V and J are TRBV9 and TRBJ1-3; no reliable D call. From germline, CDR1 is SGDLS and CDR2 YYNGEE. The CDR3 contains 13 residues. With 1 base removed from V and 5 bases from J, the gap between germline ends came to 7 bases. The CDR3 nucleotides read TGTGCCAGCAGCGTAAACGAACGAAACACCATATATTTT. It specifies CASSVNERNTIYF.

The chain has TRBV9 and TRBJ2-7, with D hard to call. Trimming left V 3 bases short and J 6 bases short, with 13 bases between. Germline-derived CDR1 and CDR2 are SGDLS and YYNGEE. This CDR3 comprises 13 residues. The CDR3 sequence is CASSADSFGEQYF. The CDR3 DNA is TGTGCCAGCAGCGCCGACTCCTTCGGCGAGCAGTACTTC.

The sample holds one count of this clone. J is TRBJ1-5 and V is TRBV5-5; D remains unclear. The germline CDR1 and CDR2 sequences are SGHKS and YYEKEE (reference sequence). V shed 4 bases and J shed 0 bases, with 8 bases lying between them. The length of the CDR3 is 14 residues. The DNA of the CDR3 is TGTGCCAGCAGCCCTCGTGATAGCAATCAGCCCCAGCATTTT. Translated, it gives CASSPRDSNQPQHF.

This clone was found once. The chain links TRBV4-1 to TRBJ2-5; 8 nucleotides line up with TRBD2. The length of the CDR3 is 16 residues. Germline loops: CDR1 MGHRA, CDR2 YSYEKL. Losses at the gene ends were 1 base for V and 5 bases for J; bases not matched to a gene: 9. CDR3 nucleotide sequence: TGCGCCAGCAGCCAAGTGAGCGGGGGCCCCGGGGAGACCCAGTACTTC. This gives the protein CASSQVSGGPGETQYF.

V and J are TRBV6-1 and TRBJ2-7, with TRBD1 matching 7 bases. V dropped 6 bases and J dropped 0; count of bases not matched to a gene: 5. CDR3 length equals 14 residues. In germline, CDR1 is MNHNS, CDR2 SASEGT. CDR3 DNA sequence: TGTGCCAGCAGGCTGGGGACAGTCTCCTACGAGCAGTACTTC. This sequence encodes CASRLGTVSYEQYF.

The chain joins TRBV6-5 to TRBJ2-3, with TRBD1 as a possible D gene (5 bases). CDR3 length equals 15 residues. Germline CDR1 and CDR2: MNHEY and SVGAGI. The V end was cut by 4 bases, the J end by 2 bases, with 13 bases between. The CDR3 bases are TGTGCCAGCAGTTCCAGGGATCGGGTCACAGATACGCAGTATTTT. This translates into CASSSRDRVTDTQYF.

The chain is built from TRBV27 and TRBJ1-1, with 10 bases lining up with TRBD1. V was clipped by 2 bases and J by 1 base; unmatched bases: 7. The CDR3 runs 17 residues. Germline-derived CDR1 and CDR2 are MNHEY and SMNVEV (reference sequence). CDR3 bases: TGTGCCAGCAGTTTAAAGAATAGACAGGGGGCGAACACTGAAGCTTTCTTT. Protein product: CASSLKNRQGANTEAFF.

This sequence joins TRBV7-7 and TRBJ2-5, with D perhaps matching TRBD1 (6 bases). CDR3 length: 15 residues. V lost 5 bases to trimming and J lost 5 bases, with 18 bases between them. Germline V CDR1 and CDR2: SSHAT, FNYEAQ (reference sequence). The CDR3 spells CASSPGVRGRETQYF. The CDR3 region has the DNA TGTGCCAGCAGCCCAGGGGTGAGAGGTCGGGAGACCCAGTACTTC.

The V and J genes are TRBV10-1 and TRBJ2-5; no reliable D call. The CDR3 is 13 amino acids. V gave up 3 bases and J gave up 2 bases, with 7 bases separating them. The germline CDR1 and CDR2 sequences are WNHNN and SYGVQD (reference sequence). The CDR3 is CASSDETQETQYF. CDR3 DNA sequence: TGCGCCAGCAGTGACGAAACTCAAGAGACCCAGTACTTC.

V gene TRBV7-9 combines with J gene TRBJ2-3, with 7 bases that match TRBD2. The CDR3 covers 14 residues. Germline assignment: CDR1 SEHNR and CDR2 FQNEAQ (reference sequence). V shed 0 bases and J 6 bases; nucleotides not matched to a gene: 3. DNA for the CDR3: TGTGCCAGCAGCTTAGCTTTCGGGAGGGATACGCAGTATTTT. It codes for CASSLAFGRDTQYF.